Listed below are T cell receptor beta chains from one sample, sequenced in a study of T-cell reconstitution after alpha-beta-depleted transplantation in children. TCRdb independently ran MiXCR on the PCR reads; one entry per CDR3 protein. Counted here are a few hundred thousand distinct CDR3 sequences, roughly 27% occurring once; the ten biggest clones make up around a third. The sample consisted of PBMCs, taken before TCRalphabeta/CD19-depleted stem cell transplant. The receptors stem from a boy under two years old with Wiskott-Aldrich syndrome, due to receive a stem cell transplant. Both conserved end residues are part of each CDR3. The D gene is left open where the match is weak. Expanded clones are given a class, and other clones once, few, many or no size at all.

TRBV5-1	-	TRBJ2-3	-	TGCGCCAGCAGCTTGACGGGCCTGGGAGATACGCAGTATTTT	CASSLTGLGDTQYF
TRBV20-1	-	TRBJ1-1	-	TGCAGTGCTAGAGATTCCGGGTTTCTCACTGAAGCTTTCTTT	CSARDSGFLTEAFF
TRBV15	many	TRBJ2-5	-	TGTGCCACCAGCAGATACCAAGAGACCCAGTACTTC	CATSRYQETQYF
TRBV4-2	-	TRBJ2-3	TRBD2	TGTGCCAGCAGCCAAGGGACTAGCGGGTTGTCAGATACGCAGTATTTT	CASSQGTSGLSDTQYF
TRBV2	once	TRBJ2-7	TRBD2	TGTGCCAGCAGTGATACTAGCGGGAGGGCCTACGAGCAGTACTTC	CASSDTSGRAYEQYF
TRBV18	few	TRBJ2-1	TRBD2	TGTGCCAGCTCTCCGGGACTAGCGGGAGGGCCCGACAATGAGCAGTTCTTC	CASSPGLAGGPDNEQFF
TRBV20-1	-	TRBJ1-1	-	TGCAGTGCTAGGGAGGAGGCACTGAACACTGAAGCTTTCTTT	CSAREEALNTEAFF
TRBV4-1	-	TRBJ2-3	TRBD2	TGCGCCAGCAGCCAAACCCCCCCACTAGCGGGAGGGCCCGTAGATACGCAGTATTTT	CASSQTPPLAGGPVDTQYF
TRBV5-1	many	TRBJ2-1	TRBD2	TGCGCCAGCAGCTTGGGACTAGCGGGGTTGATGTTCTTC	CASSLGLAGLMFF
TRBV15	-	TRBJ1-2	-	TGTGCCACCAGCAGAGATCAACAGAACTATGGCTACACCTTC	CATSRDQQNYGYTF
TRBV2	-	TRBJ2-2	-	TGTGCCAGTCGGACAGATCCCACCGGGGAGCTGTTTTTT	CASRTDPTGELFF
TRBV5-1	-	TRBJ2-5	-	TGCGCCAGCAAGGAGGGGGGGACCCAGTACTTC	CASKEGGTQYF
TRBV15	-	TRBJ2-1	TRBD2	TGTGCCACCAGCGCCAGAGAGTGGACTAGCGGGAGCTCCTACAATGAGCAGTTCTTC	CATSAREWTSGSSYNEQFF
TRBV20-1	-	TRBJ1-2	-	TGCAGTGCTAGTACCGATGGCTACACCTTC	CSASTDGYTF
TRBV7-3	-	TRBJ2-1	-	TGTGCCAGCGGCTTCCTAGCCAACAATGAGCAGTTCTTC	CASGFLANNEQFF
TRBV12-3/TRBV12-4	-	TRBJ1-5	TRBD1	TGTGCCAGCAGTTTGGACAGGAAGCAGCCCCAGCATTTT	CASSLDRKQPQHF
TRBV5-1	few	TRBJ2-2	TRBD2	TGCGCCAGCAGCCCCCGACCGGGGGGGAACACCGGGGAGCTGTTTTTT	CASSPRPGGNTGELFF
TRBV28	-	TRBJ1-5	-	TGTGCCAGCAGTCCGGGAGCGATCAATCAGCCCCAGCATTTT	CASSPGAINQPQHF
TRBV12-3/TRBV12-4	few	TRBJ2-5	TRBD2	TGTGCCAGCAGTGAATCACTAGCGGGGGAGACCCAGTACTTC	CASSESLAGETQYF
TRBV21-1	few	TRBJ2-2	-	TGTGCCAGCAGCACCGGGACTAGCGGGTGCCGTCGCACCGGGGAGCTGTTTTTT	CASSTGTSGCRRTGELFF
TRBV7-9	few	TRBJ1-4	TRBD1	TGTGCCAGCAGCCCTGGGACAGGGCCAAATGAAAAACTGTTTTTT	CASSPGTGPNEKLFF
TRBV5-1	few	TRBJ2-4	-	TGCGCCAGCAGCTTGGCGCCCAGGGCGGGCGGGAACATTCAGTACTTC	CASSLAPRAGGNIQYF
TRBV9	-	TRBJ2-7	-	TGTGCCAGCAGCGTAGGTCCGCTTTCCGAGCAGTACTTC	CASSVGPLSEQYF
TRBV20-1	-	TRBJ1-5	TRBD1	TGCAGTGCTCACAGGGGGGCCGTGGGACAGCCCCAGCATTTT	CSAHRGAVGQPQHF